This entry is about one T cell receptor (beta chain). Sequencing used immunoSEQ multiplex PCR; TCRdb keeps in-frame clones, though not all of them. The sample holds 250,000 to 300,000 clones, about 88% seen once. The sample originates from a study of blood T cell repertoires in COVID-19. The CDR3 consists of 16 residues. CDR1 and CDR2 (germline): SGHTA, FQGNSA. V dropped 5 bases and J dropped 4; count of bases not matched to a gene: 9. The TCR was taken from a woman aged 60-75 years with acute or convalescent COVID-19. The gene calls are TRBV7-2 and TRBJ2-2, with 8 bases identical to TRBD1. Specimen: peripheral blood. The CDR3: CASSPKDRVVTGELFF. The CDR3 DNA reads as TGTGCCAGCAGCCCGAAGGACAGGGTAGTCACCGGGGAGCTGTTTTTT. The full variable domain, rest sourced from reference TRBV7-2 and TRBJ2-2, is GAGVSQSPSNKVTEKGKDVELRCDPISGHTALYWYRQSLGQGLEFLIYFQGNSAPDKSGLPSDRFSAERTGGSVSTLTIQRTQQEDSAVYLCASSPKDRVVTGELFFGEGSRLTVL.